This T cell receptor beta chain appears in the sequencing data of a study of CD8 T cells in ankylosing spondylitis. Overall study findings and caveats: Past studies reported some motif variants in reactive arthritis synovial fluid and blood. The authors reported significant enrichment of disease-linked clones in matched ankylosing spondylitis synovial fluid. Within ankylosing spondylitis blood, a TCR beta motif made up of under 10 highly homologous variants appeared to be characteristic.

In this sample, this clonotype turned up a few times. Its matching antigen is unknown. The CDR3 covers 16 residues. CDR1 and CDR2 (germline): SQVTM, ANQGSEA. The V gene end was trimmed by 1 base and the J gene end by 2 bases; junction bases not matched to a gene: 7. The TCR beta libraries were generated through quantitative 5'-RACE incorporating molecular barcodes. Each CDR3 protein gets one entry after TCRdb re-called the 5' RACE reads with MiXCR. The sample holds some 240,000 distinct CDR3 sequences, about 20% seen once. This receptor was taken from a male donor with ankylosing spondylitis or in good health (not recorded which). The chain links TRBV29-1 to TRBJ2-1; 8 nucleotides line up with TRBD2. The sequencing input was blood, either unsorted or a sorted T cell fraction (not recorded which). The CDR3 reads CSVEGLTSGAYNEQFF. DNA for the CDR3: TGCAGCGTTGAAGGCCTAACTAGCGGAGCCTACAATGAGCAGTTCTTC.